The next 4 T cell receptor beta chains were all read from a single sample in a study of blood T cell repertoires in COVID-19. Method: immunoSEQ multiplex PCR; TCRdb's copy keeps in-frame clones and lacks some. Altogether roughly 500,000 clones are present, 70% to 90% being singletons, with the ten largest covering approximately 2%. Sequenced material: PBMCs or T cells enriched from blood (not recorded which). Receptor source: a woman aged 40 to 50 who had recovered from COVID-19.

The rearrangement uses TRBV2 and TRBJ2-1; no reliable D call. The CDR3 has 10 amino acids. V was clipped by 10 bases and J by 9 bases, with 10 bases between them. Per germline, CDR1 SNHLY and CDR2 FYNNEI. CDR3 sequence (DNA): TGTGCCACCCTGGCCCGTGAGCAGTTCTTC. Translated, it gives CATLAREQFF.

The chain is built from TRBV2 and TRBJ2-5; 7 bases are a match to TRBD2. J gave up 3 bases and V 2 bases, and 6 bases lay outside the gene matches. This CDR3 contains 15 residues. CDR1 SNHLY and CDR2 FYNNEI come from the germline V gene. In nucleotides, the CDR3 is TGTGCCAGCAGTGAAAGAGGGCTAGCGGAAGAGACCCAGTACTTC. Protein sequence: CASSERGLAEETQYF.

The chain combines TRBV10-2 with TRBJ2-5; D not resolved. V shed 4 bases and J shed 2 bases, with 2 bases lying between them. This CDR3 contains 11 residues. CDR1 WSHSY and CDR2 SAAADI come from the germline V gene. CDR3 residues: CASSAQETQYF. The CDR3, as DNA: TGCGCCAGCAGTGCTCAAGAGACCCAGTACTTC.

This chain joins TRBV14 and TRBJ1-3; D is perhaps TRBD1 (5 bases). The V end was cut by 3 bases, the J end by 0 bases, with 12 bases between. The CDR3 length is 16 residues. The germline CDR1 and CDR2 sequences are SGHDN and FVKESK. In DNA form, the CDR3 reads TGTGCCAGCAGCCAGGCAGGGCCTCTCTCTGGAAACACCATATATTTT. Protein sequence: CASSQAGPLSGNTIYF.